What follows are 15 T cell receptor beta chains derived from one specimen sequenced in a study of neurological immune-mediated disorders. Using its own MiXCR run on the 5' RACE reads, TCRdb lists one record per CDR3 protein. Of around 30,000 distinct CDR3 sequences listed, approximately 4.2% are singletons. The sample consisted of PBMCs. Every receptor here comes from a man aged 18 to 29 in good health.

This clonotype occurred many times. The chain is built from TRBV20-1 and TRBJ2-5; D might be TRBD1 (6 bases). Germline assignment: CDR1 DFQATT and CDR2 SNEGSKA (reference sequence). V was shortened by 5 bases and J by 3 bases, with 10 bases between the two germline ends. There are 12 residues in the CDR3. For the CDR3, the DNA is TGCAGTGCTGAGGACAGCAAAGAGACCCAGTACTTC. Translating it yields CSAEDSKETQYF.

This clonotype was detected ten times or more. The chain joins TRBV18 to TRBJ1-1; 7 nucleotides match TRBD1. Trimming removed 0 bases from V and 4 bases from J; junction bases left unmatched: 5. Germline V gene sequence: CDR1 KGHSH, CDR2 LQKENI. The CDR3 totals 15 residues. The CDR3 region has the DNA TGTGCCAGCTCACCACCAGGCAGGGGGAGCACTGAAGCTTTCTTT. This gives the protein CASSPPGRGSTEAFF.

This clonotype was detected ten times or more. The J gene is TRBJ2-3, the V gene TRBV5-8; a weak D match, TRBD1 (6 bases). CDR3 length: 15 residues. Germline V gives CDR1 SGHTS, CDR2 YDEGEE. Trimming pared 1 base from V and 3 bases from J, leaving 12 bases between. In DNA, the CDR3 is TGTGCCAGCAGCTTGAGGGGGTTGTTTACAGATACGCAGTATTTT. Protein product: CASSLRGLFTDTQYF.

This clonotype was counted many times. This chain links TRBV21-1 with TRBJ2-3; the table's D gene call, TRBD1, was not cross checked with the DNA. TRBV21-1 is shown as a pseudogene. This CDR3 is 16 amino acids long. CDR3 amino acids: CASSRNRGTSTDTQYF. CDR3 DNA sequence: TGTGCCAGCAGCAGGAACAGGGGAACTAGCACAGATACGCAGTATTTT.

This clonotype was detected many times. The chain links TRBV7-8 to TRBJ2-2; 7 bases agree with TRBD1. This CDR3 spans 14 amino acids. Germline CDR1 reads SGHVS; CDR2 reads FQNEAQ. Trimming cost V 4 bases and J 5 bases; bases outside gene matches: 4. The CDR3 is CASSYDRETGELFF. CDR3 sequence (DNA): TGTGCCAGCAGCTATGACAGGGAGACCGGGGAGCTGTTTTTT.

The CDR3 sequence: CASSLDAGGTEAFF. In nucleotides, the CDR3 is TGTGCCAGCAGCTTGGATGCTGGGGGAACTGAAGCTTTCTTT. This chain joins TRBV5-5 and TRBJ1-1; D is perhaps TRBD1 (5 bases). V gave up 0 bases and J gave up 5 bases, with 11 bases separating them. The CDR3 is 14 residues long. In germline, CDR1 is SGHKS, CDR2 YYEKEE (reference sequence).

This clonotype appeared many times. This chain links TRBV7-8 with TRBJ1-2; 10 positions match TRBD1. Germline values: CDR1 SGHVS, CDR2 FQNEAQ. With 5 bases clipped from V and 6 bases from J, the junction kept 6 bases outside the gene matches. The CDR3 loop spans 14 amino acids. The CDR3 DNA is TGTGCCAGCAGCGGGGTCGGACAGGGGGATGGCTACACCTTC. Its protein is CASSGVGQGDGYTF.

This clonotype occurred many times. V and J are TRBV5-1 and TRBJ2-2; D gene unclear. The length of the CDR3 is 14 residues. With 1 base removed from V and 5 bases from J, the gap between germline ends came to 9 bases. Germline CDR1 and CDR2: SGHRS and YFSETQ. In nucleotides, the CDR3 is TGCGCCAGCAGCTTGAGCAGGCAGACCGGGGAGCTGTTTTTT. Translation gives CASSLSRQTGELFF.

The rearrangement links TRBV20-1 to TRBJ2-1, with 11 positions matching TRBD2. The V and J ends lost 0 bases and 1 base, in that order; junction bases with no gene match: 2. Germline values: CDR1 DFQATT, CDR2 SNEGSKA (reference sequence). CDR3 size: 16 residues. CDR3 loop: CSAREASGGSYNEQFF. The CDR3 nucleotides are TGCAGTGCTAGAGAGGCTAGCGGGGGGTCCTACAATGAGCAGTTCTTC.

In this sample, this clonotype turned up many times. The chain carries TRBV20-1 and TRBJ1-2; maybe TRBD1 (5 bases). V lost 6 bases, J lost 4 bases, and 18 bases lay in between. This CDR3 spans 14 amino acids. Germline CDR1 is DFQATT and CDR2 is SNEGSKA (reference sequence). The CDR3 sequence is CSALGGVEGYGYTF. The CDR3 coding sequence is TGCAGTGCCCTCGGGGGGGTTGAAGGCTATGGCTACACCTTC.

This clonotype was observed at least ten times. The chain couples TRBV20-1 to TRBJ1-6; D call uncertain. The CDR3 has 14 residues. CDR1 DFQATT and CDR2 SNEGSKA come from the germline V gene (reference sequence). V lost 1 base and J lost 5, with 9 bases in between. CDR3 coding DNA: TGCAGTGCTAGAGTTGGTCGAAATAATTCACCCCTCCACTTT. It is translated as CSARVGRNNSPLHF.

This clonotype is medium-sized within its sample. CDR3 in amino acids: CASSPRRGDLDQPQHF. DNA of the CDR3: TGTGCCAGCAGCCCACGGAGGGGCGACCTGGATCAGCCCCAGCATTTT. The chain has TRBV7-2 and TRBJ1-5, with D possibly matching TRBD1 (5 bases). This CDR3 has 16 amino acids. V lost 5 bases to trimming and J lost 5 bases, with 19 bases between them. Germline V CDR1 and CDR2: SGHTA, FQGNSA.

This chain uses TRBV6-5 with TRBJ2-2; 10 nucleotides line up with TRBD1. Germline CDR1 and CDR2: MNHEY and SVGAGI. The CDR3 totals 15 residues. V shed 5 bases and J 4 bases; nucleotides not matched to a gene: 4. In DNA, the CDR3 is TGTGCCAGCAGTCACAGGGACAGGGGCACCGGGGAGCTGTTTTTT. Its protein is CASSHRDRGTGELFF.

In its sample, this clonotype was seen many times. This sequence joins TRBV20-1 and TRBJ2-3; D is possibly TRBD1 (7 bases). The CDR3 length is 14 residues. V lost 1 base, J lost 4 bases, and 12 bases lay in between. Germline assignment: CDR1 DFQATT and CDR2 SNEGSKA (reference sequence). The CDR3 protein is CSARVGGGADTQYF. Here the CDR3 DNA reads TGCAGTGCTAGAGTCGGAGGGGGCGCAGATACGCAGTATTTT.

This clonotype occurred many times. The rearrangement links TRBV7-8 to TRBJ2-7; D possibly corresponds to TRBD1 (6 bases). Looked up from germline, CDR1 is SGHVS and CDR2 is FQNEAQ. There are 15 residues in the CDR3. V dropped 1 base and J dropped 6 bases, with 16 bases sitting between them. CDR3 residues: CASSLVDSSTPEQYF. CDR3 DNA: TGTGCCAGCAGCTTAGTGGACAGTTCTACCCCCGAGCAGTACTTC.